This TCR beta chain comes out of a study of blood T cell repertoires in COVID-19. Study-level information: Acute and convalescent COVID-19 samples came from the United States, Italy and Spain. T cells, B-cell-depleted T cells, or PBMCs supplied cDNA or gDNA.

Germline V gene data show CDR1 as MNHNY and CDR2 as SVGAGI (reference sequence). V lost 5 bases and J lost 4, with 15 bases in between. The CDR3 covers 14 residues. In the authors' workflow: Amplification of reference gene primers was used by the study to estimate nucleated cell counts. Sequenced by immunoSEQ multiplex PCR; TCRdb stores in-frame clones only, minus some. D and trimming come from the DNA, and the V and J calls and clone size come from that table. The top ten clones hold around 13% of a sample with some 220,000 clones, 70% to 90% of them seen once. The sample taken for sequencing was peripheral blood. This TCR came from a human donor in a cohort sampled during active COVID-19. The rearrangement joins TRBV6-6 to TRBJ2-7, with D tentatively TRBD1 (5 bases). The CDR3 region is CASSPRQPKYEQYF. The CDR3 DNA is TGTGCCAGCAGTCCAAGACAGCCGAAATACGAGCAGTACTTC.